The 10 T cell receptor beta chains presented below share a single source sample, sequenced in a study of shared clonotypes between healthy human individuals. Method: immunoSEQ multiplex PCR; TCRdb's copy keeps in-frame clones and lacks some. The table records around 2.5 million clones, under 95% of them present only once. Sequenced: naive CD4+ T cells from PBMCs. As to subset: CD45RA+ positively selected. The receptors derive from a man younger than 35 in good health. Some clones in this sample may be carry-over from other donors' samples.

The chain couples TRBV9 to TRBJ2-3, with 8 nucleotides matching TRBD1. CDR1 and CDR2 from the germline V gene are SGDLS and YYNGEE. The CDR3 has 15 amino acids. Trimming took 4 bases from V and 4 from J; bases not matched to a gene: 8. CDR3 in DNA: TGTGCCAGCAGCCCACGGGGACAGGCAGCAGATACGCAGTATTTT. Amino acids: CASSPRGQAADTQYF.

The J gene is TRBJ2-5, the V gene TRBV18; maybe TRBD1 (7 bases). CDR1 and CDR2 (germline): KGHSH, LQKENI. This CDR3 is built from 16 residues. Trimming removed 3 bases at V and 2 bases at J, with 16 bases between. The CDR3 loop is CASSPSQGGGQETQYF. The CDR3 region has the DNA TGTGCCAGCTCACCGTCCCAGGGGGGTGGACAAGAGACCCAGTACTTC.

The V gene is TRBV4-1, the J gene TRBJ2-5; 11 positions match TRBD2. This CDR3 comprises 16 residues. Germline V gives CDR1 MGHRA, CDR2 YSYEKL. The trim removed 4 bases at V and 9 bases at J, leaving 13 bases unmatched. The CDR3 DNA is TGCGCCAGCAGCCCCGGACTAGCGGGCCCGAGGGGGGCCCAGTACTTC. Translated, it gives CASSPGLAGPRGAQYF.

V is TRBV28 and J is TRBJ1-3; D remains ambiguous. V lost 1 base and J 3 bases, leaving 7 bases between the germline ends. Germline CDR1 MDHEN, CDR2 SYDVKM. This CDR3 is 14 amino acids long. The CDR3 spells CASSLYSGGNTIYF. The DNA for the CDR3 is TGTGCCAGCAGTTTATATTCTGGTGGAAACACCATATATTTT.

Only a few counts were recorded for this clone. This chain uses TRBV5-6 with TRBJ2-3, with TRBD2 as a possible D gene (5 bases). Trimming took 3 bases from V and 2 from J, leaving 16 bases between them. The CDR3 sequence is 16 residues long. The V gene's germline CDR1 is SGHDT and CDR2 YYEEEE. CDR3 sequence (DNA): TGTGCCAGCAGCTCAACTAGATCTACTACCACAGATACGCAGTATTTT. Protein product: CASSSTRSTTTDTQYF.

A few counts support this clone. This chain joins TRBV10-1 and TRBJ1-4; D remains ambiguous. V gave up 0 bases and J gave up 10 bases, with 6 bases separating them. The V gene's germline CDR1 is WNHNN and CDR2 SYGVQD (reference sequence). This CDR3 contains 12 residues. DNA for the CDR3: TGCGCCAGCAGTGAGTCGTCTGGAAAACTGTTTTTT. This sequence encodes CASSESSGKLFF.

The genes are TRBV2 and TRBJ1-2, with 7 bases matching TRBD1. Unmatched junction bases numbered 13, after V lost 7 bases and J lost 8 bases. This CDR3 region has 14 residues. Germline values: CDR1 SNHLY, CDR2 FYNNEI. The CDR3 loop is CASTRLFTGDGYTF. The CDR3 DNA reads as TGTGCCAGCACTAGACTATTTACAGGGGACGGCTACACCTTC.

In DNA form, the CDR3 reads TGTGCCAGCAGGTCCCAGGTACCTCTCTACGAGCAGTACTTC. Residues: CASRSQVPLYEQYF. The rearrangement links TRBV6-5 to TRBJ2-7, with unresolved D. From germline, CDR1 is MNHEY and CDR2 SVGAGI. This CDR3 comprises 14 residues. V lost 6 bases and J 3 bases, leaving 15 bases between the germline ends.

This rearrangement joins TRBV7-9 to TRBJ2-2; a possible D gene is TRBD1 (6 bases). Trimming removed 5 bases at V and 3 bases at J, with 10 bases between. Per the germline V gene, CDR1 is SEHNR and CDR2 is FQNEAQ (reference sequence). The CDR3 consists of 14 residues. The CDR3 DNA follows: TGTGCCAGCAGCGAGGACAGCTACACCGGGGAGCTGTTTTTT. It codes for CASSEDSYTGELFF.

In regard to this clone: At one end, the junction sequence differs from germline, possibly due to a read error. This chain connects TRBV28 to TRBJ2-7; TRBD2 might be the D (7 bases). Germline CDR1 MDHEN, CDR2 SYDVKM. CDR3 length: 14 amino acids. The CDR3 is CAGSPGGAVNEQYF. Here the CDR3 DNA reads TGTGCCGGCAGTCCGGGGGGCGCGGTTAACGAGCAGTACTTC.